The rows below give T cell receptor beta chains drawn from one sample of a study of post-analysis software for immune sequencing data. Each CDR3 protein gets one entry after TCRdb re-called the PCR reads with MiXCR. The repertoire holds approximately 730,000 distinct CDR3 sequences, roughly 30% seen once, with about 0.5% in the top ten. Sequences were obtained from blood. The receptors were sampled from a girl aged 10-17 years with multiple sclerosis. Both conserved end residues are part of each CDR3. Fields, in order: D gene, V gene, clone size, J gene, CDR3 protein, CDR3 DNA. A D gene is named only where the DNA matches it firmly. The size field is filled for only some rows; it gives once, few, many or a size class.

D gene: -; V gene: TRBV20-1; clone size: once; J gene: TRBJ1-1; CDR3 protein: CSARDGGGNEAFF; CDR3 DNA: TGCAGTGCTAGAGATGGAGGGGGGAATGAAGCTTTCTTT
D gene: -; V gene: TRBV11-2; clone size: -; J gene: TRBJ2-1; CDR3 protein: CASRSRGYEQFF; CDR3 DNA: TGTGCCAGCAGATCCAGGGGTTATGAGCAGTTCTTC
D gene: -; V gene: TRBV29-1; clone size: -; J gene: TRBJ1-5; CDR3 protein: CSVSQDSSAPQHF; CDR3 DNA: TGCAGCGTCTCACAGGACAGTAGTGCGCCCCAGCATTTT
D gene: -; V gene: TRBV3-1; clone size: -; J gene: TRBJ1-1; CDR3 protein: CASSQAFRGLSEAFF; CDR3 DNA: TGTGCCAGCAGCCAAGCTTTTAGGGGGTTATCTGAAGCTTTCTTT
D gene: -; V gene: TRBV12-3/TRBV12-4; clone size: -; J gene: TRBJ2-3; CDR3 protein: CASSLVGSDAQYF; CDR3 DNA: TGTGCCAGCAGTTTAGTCGGGTCGGATGCGCAGTATTTT
D gene: TRBD2; V gene: TRBV7-7; clone size: -; J gene: TRBJ2-1; CDR3 protein: CASSLRAGGYNEQFF; CDR3 DNA: TGTGCTAGCAGCTTAAGAGCGGGAGGGTACAATGAGCAGTTCTTC
D gene: -; V gene: TRBV4-3; clone size: few; J gene: TRBJ2-7; CDR3 protein: CASSQGTATYEQYF; CDR3 DNA: TGCGCCAGCAGCCAGGGGACGGCCACCTACGAGCAGTACTTC
D gene: -; V gene: TRBV20-1; clone size: -; J gene: TRBJ2-5; CDR3 protein: CSALAGMQGGTQYF; CDR3 DNA: TGCAGTGCTTTGGCAGGGATGCAGGGGGGGACCCAGTACTTC
D gene: -; V gene: TRBV10-2; clone size: many; J gene: TRBJ2-4; CDR3 protein: CASQTDGGKNIQYF; CDR3 DNA: TGCGCCTCCCAGACGGACGGCGGAAAAAACATTCAGTACTTC
D gene: -; V gene: TRBV21-1; clone size: -; J gene: TRBJ1-6; CDR3 protein: CASSKNARGVNSPLHF; CDR3 DNA: TGTGCCAGCAGCAAAAACGCGAGAGGGGTAAATTCACCCCTCCACTTT
D gene: -; V gene: TRBV12-3/TRBV12-4; clone size: -; J gene: TRBJ2-3; CDR3 protein: CASKPGDYTQYF; CDR3 DNA: TGTGCCAGCAAGCCGGGAGACTATACGCAGTATTTT
D gene: -; V gene: TRBV6-5; clone size: -; J gene: TRBJ1-1; CDR3 protein: CASRCFRTGNTEAFF; CDR3 DNA: TGTGCCAGCAGGTGCTTTAGGACGGGGAACACTGAAGCTTTCTTT
D gene: TRBD1; V gene: TRBV4-3; clone size: few; J gene: TRBJ2-6; CDR3 protein: CASRTGFSGANVLTF; CDR3 DNA: TGCGCCAGCCGGACAGGATTTTCTGGGGCCAACGTCCTGACTTTC
D gene: TRBD1; V gene: TRBV4-3; clone size: -; J gene: TRBJ1-1; CDR3 protein: CASSQDEGARTEAFF; CDR3 DNA: TGCGCCAGCAGCCAAGATGAGGGGGCGCGGACTGAAGCTTTCTTT
D gene: TRBD2; V gene: TRBV11-1; clone size: -; J gene: TRBJ2-1; CDR3 protein: CASSLAEGLPSSGISYNEQFF; CDR3 DNA: TGTGCCAGCAGCTTAGCGGAGGGACTCCCTAGTAGCGGGATCTCCTACAATGAGCAGTTCTTC
D gene: -; V gene: TRBV10-3; clone size: few; J gene: TRBJ2-5; CDR3 protein: CAISPQDFPGETQYF; CDR3 DNA: TGTGCCATCAGCCCCCAGGATTTCCCTGGCGAGACCCAGTACTTC
D gene: TRBD1; V gene: TRBV10-3; clone size: -; J gene: TRBJ1-2; CDR3 protein: CAISQQGTGTNYGYTF; CDR3 DNA: TGTGCCATCAGCCAACAAGGGACAGGAACTAACTATGGCTACACCTTC
D gene: -; V gene: TRBV6-5; clone size: -; J gene: TRBJ2-3; CDR3 protein: CASSLAAADADTQYF; CDR3 DNA: TGTGCCAGCAGTTTAGCAGCAGCAGACGCAGATACGCAGTATTTT
D gene: -; V gene: TRBV21-1; clone size: few; J gene: TRBJ2-7; CDR3 protein: CASSPRTVPYEQYF; CDR3 DNA: TGTGCCAGCAGCCCTCGGACAGTCCCCTACGAGCAGTACTTC
D gene: TRBD2; V gene: TRBV6-1; clone size: -; J gene: TRBJ2-1; CDR3 protein: CASSYGTSVGNEQFF; CDR3 DNA: TGTGCCAGCAGCTACGGGACTAGCGTAGGCAATGAGCAGTTCTTC
D gene: -; V gene: TRBV20-1; clone size: -; J gene: TRBJ2-1; CDR3 protein: CSAPAYGYEQFF; CDR3 DNA: TGCAGTGCTCCCGCCTATGGTTATGAGCAGTTCTTC
D gene: -; V gene: TRBV5-1; clone size: -; J gene: TRBJ2-7; CDR3 protein: CASSLEDTSCEQYF; CDR3 DNA: TGCGCCAGCAGCTTGGAGGACACCTCCTGCGAGCAGTACTTC
D gene: TRBD2; V gene: TRBV6-5; clone size: -; J gene: TRBJ2-1; CDR3 protein: CAGSQGLAVHNEQFF; CDR3 DNA: TGTGCCGGCAGTCAAGGACTAGCGGTCCACAATGAGCAGTTCTTC
D gene: -; V gene: TRBV20-1; clone size: -; J gene: TRBJ2-7; CDR3 protein: CSARGPRRGEQYF; CDR3 DNA: TGCAGTGCTAGAGGTCCGCGAAGGGGAGAGCAGTACTTC
D gene: -; V gene: TRBV29-1; clone size: -; J gene: TRBJ2-2; CDR3 protein: CSVEIRDRNTGELFF; CDR3 DNA: TGCAGCGTTGAAATACGGGATCGGAACACCGGGGAGCTGTTTTTT
D gene: -; V gene: TRBV6-4; clone size: many; J gene: TRBJ2-5; CDR3 protein: CASSENSGGPETQYF; CDR3 DNA: TGTGCCAGCAGTGAAAATTCGGGGGGCCCCGAGACCCAGTACTTC
D gene: -; V gene: TRBV7-8; clone size: -; J gene: TRBJ1-5; CDR3 protein: CASSLGDGYQPQHF; CDR3 DNA: TGTGCCAGCAGCTTAGGTGACGGATATCAGCCCCAGCATTTT
D gene: -; V gene: TRBV7-7; clone size: -; J gene: TRBJ2-1; CDR3 protein: CASSSQRAPYNEQFF; CDR3 DNA: TGTGCCAGCAGCTCCCAGAGAGCCCCCTACAATGAGCAGTTCTTC
D gene: -; V gene: TRBV20-1; clone size: -; J gene: TRBJ2-4; CDR3 protein: CSAGGTVAKNIQYF; CDR3 DNA: TGCAGTGCTGGGGGGACAGTGGCCAAAAACATTCAGTACTTC
D gene: -; V gene: TRBV7-2; clone size: many; J gene: TRBJ1-1; CDR3 protein: CASSYTWGTEAFF; CDR3 DNA: TGTGCCAGCAGCTACACCTGGGGGACTGAAGCTTTCTTT
D gene: TRBD2; V gene: TRBV24-1; clone size: -; J gene: TRBJ2-1; CDR3 protein: CATSDAGARPFTEGEQFF; CDR3 DNA: TGTGCCACCAGCGATGCGGGAGCGCGCCCCTTTACAGAGGGGGAGCAGTTCTTC